These 3 T cell receptor beta chains were sequenced from one sample in a study of blood T cell repertoires in COVID-19. Assay used: immunoSEQ multiplex PCR; TCRdb lists only in-frame clones, some missing. This table has more than 300,000 clones, 90% to 95% appearing once. The sequenced sample consisted of PBMCs or T cells enriched from blood (not recorded which). The source is a woman in her twenties or thirties who had been exposed to COVID-19.

V is TRBV19 and J is TRBJ2-7, with 9 bases lining up with TRBD1. This CDR3 comprises 15 residues. Germline V lookup: CDR1 LNHDA, CDR2 SQIVND (reference sequence). Unmatched junction bases numbered 7, after V lost 3 bases and J lost 4 bases. Here the CDR3 reads CASSIYGTGRYEQYF. The CDR3 DNA reads as TGTGCCAGTAGTATTTACGGGACAGGGAGGTACGAGCAGTACTTC. The full variable domain, completed using reference TRBV19 and TRBJ2-7, is DGGITQSPKYLFRKEGQNVTLSCEQNLNHDAMYWYRQDPGQGLRLIYYSQIVNDFQKGDIAEGYSVSREKKESFPLTVTSAQKNPTAFYLCASSIYGTGRYEQYFGPGTRLTVT.

The rearrangement uses TRBV29-1 and TRBJ1-1, with 10 nucleotides matching TRBD1. Trimming at V came to 7 bases and at J to 5 bases, leaving 4 bases not matched to a gene. Per germline, CDR1 SQVTM and CDR2 ANQGSEA. This CDR3 is 12 amino acids long. The CDR3 region is CSGGQGGTEAFF. CDR3 DNA: TGCAGCGGAGGACAGGGGGGGACTGAAGCTTTCTTT.

V is TRBV3-1 (or the pseudogene TRBV3-2) and J is TRBJ1-2; D is unclear. The CDR3 sequence is 17 residues long. Germline V gives CDR1 LGHDT, CDR2 YNNKEL (reference sequence). Trimming pared 3 bases from V and 2 bases from J, leaving 19 bases between. The CDR3 spells CASSHGLRRSKNYGYTF. The CDR3 nucleotides are TGTGCCAGCAGCCATGGGCTGAGACGCTCAAAAAACTATGGCTACACCTTC.